Sequencing of this TCR beta chain was carried out in a study of blood T cells in healthy people across ages. Study observations and caveats: Strong correlation linked observed beta diversity and percent naive T cells.

This CDR3 region has 15 residues. Between the trimmed V and J ends, which lost 1 base and 8 bases, there was a span of 15 bases. Germline V CDR1 and CDR2: SEHNR, FQNEAQ (reference sequence). In the case of this clonotype: What it binds is unknown.

Isolation per sample recovered at least 6 million PBMCs. Through a sample-barcoded 5' primer and a J-beta primer mix, a second PCR was run for roughly 6 to 12 cycles. TCRdb ran MiXCR on the 5' RACE reads and lists one entry per CDR3 protein. The profile shows 550,000 to 750,000 distinct CDR3 sequences, roughly 21% of them singletons. The source of this sequence is a man in his 70s in good health. The sample was blood. The chain carries TRBV7-9 and TRBJ2-1; D unresolved. The CDR3 DNA sequence: TGTGCCAGCAGCTTAGGGGTCCAGGCGGTTGATGAGCAGTTCTTC. Translation: CASSLGVQAVDEQFF.